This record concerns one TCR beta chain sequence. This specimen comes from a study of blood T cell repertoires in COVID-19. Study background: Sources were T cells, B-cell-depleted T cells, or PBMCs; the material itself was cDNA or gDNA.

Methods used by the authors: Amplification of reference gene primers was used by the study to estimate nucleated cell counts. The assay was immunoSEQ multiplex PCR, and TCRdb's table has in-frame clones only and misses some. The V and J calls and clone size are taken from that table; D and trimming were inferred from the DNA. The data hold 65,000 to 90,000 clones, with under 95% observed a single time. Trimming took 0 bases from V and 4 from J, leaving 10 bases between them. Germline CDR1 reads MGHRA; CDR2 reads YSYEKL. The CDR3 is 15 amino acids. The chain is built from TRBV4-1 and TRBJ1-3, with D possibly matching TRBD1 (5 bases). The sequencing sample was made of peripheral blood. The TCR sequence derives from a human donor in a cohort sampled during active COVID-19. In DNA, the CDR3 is TGCGCCAGCAGCCAAGATGCAGGGCCGGGAAACACCATATATTTT. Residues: CASSQDAGPGNTIYF.